What follows is one TCR beta chain and its context. Germline CDR1 is ENHRY and CDR2 is SYGVKD. V shed 7 bases, J shed 7 bases, and the junction held 12 bases outside the gene matches. The length of the CDR3 is 14 residues. The source of the sample is a study of T cells in Graves' hyperthyroidism and ophthalmopathy. Researchers took RNA transcripts and amplified the TCR beta CDR3 regions from them. TCR CDR3 underwent first-round RT-PCR with the HTBI primer set. TCRdb recomputed calls from the multiplex PCR reads with MiXCR, one row per CDR3 protein. This table holds 500,000 to 750,000 distinct CDR3 sequences, around 46% found once.

The rearrangement uses TRBV10-3 and TRBJ1-2, with 7 bases lining up with TRBD1. The sample consisted of peripheral blood or thyroid tissue (not recorded which). The TCR originated in a woman younger than 30 with Graves' hyperthyroidism. CDR3 region: CAITEGTDHGGYTF. In DNA form, the CDR3 reads TGTGCCATCACCGAAGGGACAGATCATGGTGGCTACACCTTC.